These 23 T cell receptor beta chains were all obtained from the same sample, sequenced in a study of cytomegalovirus exposure and HLA in healthy donors. The repertoire was sequenced with immunoSEQ multiplex PCR; TCRdb's copy has only in-frame clones and lacks some. The sample lists 120,000 to 150,000 clones, roughly nine tenths occurring once. The sample consisted of PBMCs. These receptors were collected from a woman under 30 in good health and CMV-seropositive.

Only a few counts were recorded for this clone. The same CDR3 also results from other DNA sequences found in this sample. The chain uses TRBV5-1 and TRBJ1-1; D uncertain. Germline values: CDR1 SGHRS, CDR2 YFSETQ. V lost 0 bases and J lost 1, with 10 bases in between. The CDR3 runs 15 residues. DNA of the CDR3: TGCGCCAGCAGCTTGGCCTTGTCGGGGAACACTGAAGCTTTCTTT. Its translation is CASSLALSGNTEAFF. The full variable domain, in which reference TRBV5-1 and TRBJ1-1 provide the parts outside the CDR3, is KAGVTQTPRYLIKTRGQQVTLSCSPISGHRSVSWYQQTPGQGLQFLFEYFSETQRNKGNFPGRFSGRQFSNSRSEMNVSTLELGDSALYLCASSLALSGNTEAFFGQGTRLTVV.

CDR3 loop: CASSSLTGAGNEQFF. CDR3 nucleotides: TGTGCCAGTAGTTCCCTAACGGGAGCGGGCAATGAGCAGTTCTTC. The chain is built from TRBV19 and TRBJ2-1, with D perhaps TRBD2 (6 bases). Between the trimmed V and J ends, which lost 5 bases and 6 bases, there was a span of 17 bases. Germline CDR1 and CDR2: LNHDA and SQIVND (reference sequence). The CDR3 is made up of 15 amino acids. Complete variable domain (other parts from reference TRBV19 and TRBJ2-1): DGGITQSPKYLFRKEGQNVTLSCEQNLNHDAMYWYRQDPGQGLRLIYYSQIVNDFQKGDIAEGYSVSREKKESFPLTVTSAQKNPTAFYLCASSSLTGAGNEQFFGPGTRLTVL.

The rearrangement joins TRBV6-4 to TRBJ2-3; 8 nucleotides align to TRBD1. J was trimmed by 6 bases and V by 4 bases; bases with no gene match: 3. The V gene's germline CDR1 is MRHNA and CDR2 SNTAGT. The CDR3 is 13 residues long. CDR3 in amino acids: CASSAGGADTQYF. In nucleotides, the CDR3 is TGTGCCAGCAGTGCAGGGGGCGCGGATACGCAGTATTTT.

The chain employs TRBV7-8 and TRBJ2-1, with D possibly TRBD2 on 5 matching bases. V was cut by 3 bases and J by 1 base, with 10 bases left in between. There are 15 residues in the CDR3. The germline V gene encodes CDR1 SGHVS and CDR2 FQNEAQ. The CDR3 DNA follows: TGTGCCAGCAGCTTTAGGGTAGCGTCCTACAATGAGCAGTTCTTC. It yields the protein CASSFRVASYNEQFF.

V and J are TRBV28 and TRBJ2-1; D unclear. Trimming left V 8 bases short and J 3 bases short, with 14 bases between. CDR3 length: 14 residues. From germline, CDR1 is MDHEN and CDR2 SYDVKM. CDR3 DNA sequence: TGTGCCAGCGAACGGCTAGGTGGCTACAATGAGCAGTTCTTC. This encodes CASERLGGYNEQFF.

This chain uses TRBV7-3 with TRBJ1-1; D gene uncertain. V dropped 5 bases and J dropped 5 bases, with 18 bases sitting between them. Germline loops: CDR1 SGHTA, CDR2 FQGTGA. The CDR3 sequence is 15 residues long. The CDR3 reads CASSPRSGGTTEAFF. The CDR3 nucleotides read TGTGCCAGCAGCCCCCGATCGGGTGGTACGACTGAAGCTTTCTTT.

V is TRBV4-1 and J is TRBJ1-2; 9 bases fit TRBD1. Germline CDR1 MGHRA, CDR2 YSYEKL. Trimming cost V 0 bases and J 7 bases; bases outside gene matches: 15. This CDR3 spans 18 amino acids. The CDR3 is CASSQEGSGTGFVSGYTF. CDR3 nucleotides: TGCGCCAGCAGCCAAGAAGGATCGGGGACAGGGTTTGTATCTGGCTACACCTTC.

The rearrangement uses TRBV7-7 and TRBJ2-5, with 8 nucleotides matching TRBD1. Trimming took 3 bases from V and 2 from J; bases not matched to a gene: 2. The CDR3 extends over 14 amino acids. The germline V gene has CDR1 SSHAT and CDR2 FNYEAQ (reference sequence). The CDR3 protein is CASSLTGEQETQYF. The CDR3 coding sequence is TGTGCCAGCAGCTTGACAGGGGAACAAGAGACCCAGTACTTC.

The chain combines TRBV6-5 with TRBJ1-4; 8 nucleotides line up with TRBD1. J gave up 7 bases and V 6 bases, and 7 bases lay outside the gene matches. There are 14 residues in the CDR3. From germline, CDR1 is MNHEY and CDR2 SVGAGI. In DNA form, the CDR3 reads TGTGCCAGCAGAGCCTCAGGGGGCACTGAAAAACTGTTTTTT. This codes for CASRASGGTEKLFF.

This clone was seen a single time. The rearrangement joins TRBV30 to TRBJ1-1; D gene unclear. Trimming took off 0 bases at V and 4 bases at J, with 9 bases between the two ends. Per the germline V gene, CDR1 is GTSNPN and CDR2 is SVGIG (reference sequence). This CDR3 is 13 amino acids long. The CDR3 nucleotides are TGTGCCTGGAGTGTACGAGGGCTCACTGAAGCTTTCTTT. Its translation: CAWSVRGLTEAFF.

This sequence joins TRBV6-5 and TRBJ1-2; D gene unclear. Germline V lookup: CDR1 MNHEY, CDR2 SVGAGI. V gave up 5 bases and J gave up 7 bases, with 20 bases separating them. There are 15 residues in the CDR3. The chain's CDR3 is CASSQSRTPFSGYTF. The CDR3 region has the DNA TGTGCCAGCAGTCAATCCCGTACACCCTTCTCTGGCTACACCTTC.

V gene TRBV11-2 combines with J gene TRBJ1-1; perhaps TRBD1 as D (6 bases). Germline lookup yields CDR1 SGHAT and CDR2 FQNNGV. The CDR3 length is 16 residues. The V gene lost 5 bases and the J gene lost 6 bases, with 22 bases spanning the gap. The CDR3, as DNA: TGTGCCAGCAGCCCCTTTCCCCAGGGGAGTGGGGCTGAAGCTTTCTTT. Protein product: CASSPFPQGSGAEAFF.

The rearrangement uses TRBV5-4 and TRBJ2-1, with 8 nucleotides matching TRBD1. J was trimmed by 4 bases and V by 4 bases; bases with no gene match: 7. In germline, CDR1 is SGHNT, CDR2 YYREEE (reference sequence). The length of the CDR3 is 15 residues. This chain's CDR3 is CASSGGQARYNEQFF. In nucleotides, the CDR3 is TGTGCCAGCAGCGGGGGACAGGCGAGGTACAATGAGCAGTTCTTC.

The rearrangement uses TRBV11-1 and TRBJ2-7, with TRBD1 matching 8 bases. The CDR3 runs 16 residues. V dropped 2 bases and J dropped 1; count of bases not matched to a gene: 7. CDR1 is SGHAT and CDR2 is FQDESV in the germline V gene (reference sequence). In DNA, the CDR3 is TGTGCCAGCAGCTTAAGTTTTTGGACAGGGTCCTACGAGCAGTACTTC. Amino acids: CASSLSFWTGSYEQYF.

The chain is built from TRBV6-5 and TRBJ2-3, with D possibly being TRBD2 (5 bases). Trimming stripped 6 bases from V and 2 bases from J, with 15 bases between. The CDR3 sequence is 15 residues long. Germline CDR1 is MNHEY and CDR2 is SVGAGI. The CDR3 region has the DNA TGTGCCAGCAGGCCGCCCCTAGCTGTCACAGATACGCAGTATTTT. This encodes CASRPPLAVTDTQYF.

The chain employs TRBV9 and TRBJ1-1; no firm D call. Germline CDR1 reads SGDLS; CDR2 reads YYNGEE. V was trimmed by 3 bases and J by 0 bases, leaving 12 bases between them. CDR3 size: 15 residues. CDR3 sequence (DNA): TGTGCCAGCAGCGCGGGGATAAATATGAACACTGAAGCTTTCTTT. It yields the protein CASSAGINMNTEAFF.

The genes are TRBV19 and TRBJ2-2, with D tentatively TRBD2 (5 bases). Trimming cost V 3 bases and J 5 bases, with 10 bases left between them. The germline gives CDR1 LNHDA, CDR2 SQIVND (reference sequence). The CDR3 runs to 14 residues. The CDR3 reads CASSILGKTGELFF. The CDR3 DNA reads as TGTGCCAGTAGTATCCTCGGGAAAACCGGGGAGCTGTTTTTT.

Only a few counts were recorded for this clone. This chain links TRBV9 with TRBJ2-7, with D maybe TRBD2 (5 bases). Germline CDR1 reads SGDLS; CDR2 reads YYNGEE. V was shortened by 4 bases and J by 3 bases, with 11 bases between the two germline ends. CDR3 length: 13 amino acids. The CDR3 bases are TGTGCCAGCAGCCCTCGGACTGGCTACGAGCAGTACTTC. As protein: CASSPRTGYEQYF.

This chain uses TRBV7-2 with TRBJ2-5; possibly TRBD2 for D (5 bases). Trimming shortened V by 4 bases and J by 7 bases, and 10 bases separated the two germline ends. CDR1 is SGHTA and CDR2 is FQGNSA in the germline V gene. The CDR3 has 12 residues. DNA for the CDR3: TGTGCCAGCAGCTCAGTTGCGGGGACCCAGTACTTC. It yields the protein CASSSVAGTQYF.

V is TRBV9 and J is TRBJ1-5; D gene unclear. The CDR3 has 14 residues. V lost 6 bases and J lost 0, with 10 bases in between. CDR1 is SGDLS and CDR2 is YYNGEE in the germline V gene. The CDR3, as DNA: TGTGCCAGCAACGGAGGGATTAGCAATCAGCCCCAGCATTTT. Translating it yields CASNGGISNQPQHF.

The chain carries TRBV30 and TRBJ1-1, with D hard to call. Germline V gives CDR1 GTSNPN, CDR2 SVGIG (reference sequence). V was clipped by 4 bases and J by 0 bases, with 9 bases between them. The CDR3 covers 13 residues. The CDR3 sequence: CAWTLEVNTEAFF. The CDR3 nucleotides read TGTGCCTGGACCCTTGAGGTGAACACTGAAGCTTTCTTT.

This clone was recorded a few times. The V gene is TRBV7-2, the J gene TRBJ1-3; TRBD1 matches 8 bases. V lost 5 bases to trimming and J lost 4 bases; unmatched junction nucleotides: 7. The CDR3 is made up of 15 amino acids. The germline CDR1 and CDR2 sequences are SGHTA and FQGNSA. For the CDR3, the DNA is TGTGCCAGCAGCCCCCCAGGGGGCTTCGGAAACACCATATATTTT. Translation: CASSPPGGFGNTIYF.

The chain uses TRBV5-1 and TRBJ2-1; 8 bases are a match to TRBD1. V shed 0 bases and J 2 bases; nucleotides not matched to a gene: 1. The CDR3 has 15 amino acids. Per germline, CDR1 SGHRS and CDR2 YFSETQ. The CDR3 DNA reads TGCGCCAGCAGCTTGGCAGGGGGCACCTACAATGAGCAGTTCTTC. The encoded protein is CASSLAGGTYNEQFF.